This T cell receptor (beta chain) is drawn from a study of shared clonotypes between healthy human individuals. CDR1 and CDR2 from the germline V gene are LNHNV and YYDKDF (reference sequence). There are 14 residues in the CDR3. Trimming took 1 base from V and 4 from J, leaving 10 bases between them. Naive CD8 populations comprised CD45RO-negative cells positively selected for CCR7, excluding terminally differentiated effector memory CD45RA+ cells. The protocol was immunoSEQ multiplex PCR, while the TCRdb copy is restricted to in-frame clones and leaves out a portion. The sample shows about 2,200,000 clones, 93% of them seen only once.

This TCR was recovered from a man aged 18 to 30 in good health. Some clones in this sample may be carry-over from other donors' samples. This rearrangement joins TRBV15 to TRBJ1-2; no definite D call. Input material: naive CD8+ T cells from PBMCs. CDR3 protein: CATSRVDGFYGYTF. CDR3 DNA sequence: TGTGCCACCAGCAGAGTAGACGGCTTCTATGGCTACACCTTC. The whole variable domain, filled in from reference TRBV15 and TRBJ1-2, reads DAMVIQNPRYQVTQFGKPVTLSCSQTLNHNVMYWYQQKSSQAPKLLFHYYDKDFNNEADTPDNFQSRRPNTSFCFLDIRSPGLGDTAMYLCATSRVDGFYGYTFGSGTRLTVV.